The entry that follows covers one TCR beta chain sequence. What it recognizes is unknown. The PCR had 60 Vbeta and 13 Jbeta primers. Sequenced by immunoSEQ multiplex PCR; TCRdb stores in-frame clones only, minus some. This table has around 140,000 clones, about four fifths appearing once. This sample was included in a study of cytomegalovirus exposure and HLA in healthy donors. Findings of the study overall: Overall, some 160 TCR beta chains were annotated as cytomegalovirus-associated.

The CDR3 spans 14 residues. V was clipped by 6 bases and J by 4 bases, with 12 bases between them. CDR1 and CDR2 (germline): WNHNN, SYGVQD (reference sequence). The sequencing input was PBMCs. This rearrangement joins TRBV10-1 to TRBJ2-2, with D perhaps matching TRBD1 (6 bases). This clonotype originated in a male donor in good health and CMV-seronegative. The CDR3 region has the DNA TGCGCCAGCAGCCCGACAGGAGCCACCGGGGAGCTGTTTTTT. Translation gives CASSPTGATGELFF.